Included here is one T cell receptor (beta chain) sequence, with context. This specimen comes from a study of blood T cell repertoires in COVID-19. Whole-study context: Acute-phase and convalescent COVID-19 samples originated in the United States, Italy and Spain. T cells, B-cell-depleted T cells, or PBMCs supplied cDNA or gDNA.

The CDR3 spans 14 residues. V was clipped by 8 bases and J by 7 bases; unmatched bases: 10. Germline assignment: CDR1 SQVTM and CDR2 ANQGSEA. Original methodology: Amplification of reference gene primers was used by the study to estimate nucleated cell counts. Produced via immunoSEQ multiplex PCR; TCRdb's table is partial and in-frame only. V and J calls and clone size follow that table, whereas D and trimming were derived from the DNA. The sample shows 140,000 to 150,000 clones, over 70% of them seen only once. The sample comprised peripheral blood. The clonotype originates from a woman aged 60-75 years with acute or convalescent COVID-19. The chain is built from TRBV29-1 and TRBJ2-1; 11 bases are shared with TRBD1. The CDR3 region is CSTLGQGVVNEQFF. CDR3 nucleotide sequence: TGCAGCACCTTGGGACAGGGGGTGGTAAATGAGCAGTTCTTC.